The next 7 T cell receptor beta chains were all read from a single sample in a study of blood T cell repertoires in COVID-19. Generated by immunoSEQ multiplex PCR, the TCRdb table keeps only in-frame clones and is missing some. Of roughly 400,000 clones listed, 70% to 90% are singletons. The sequenced sample was PBMCs or T cells enriched from blood (not recorded which). These receptors all stem from a woman between 18 and 29 years old who had been exposed to COVID-19.

The V and J genes are TRBV6-5 and TRBJ1-6; no reliable D call. Germline-derived CDR1 and CDR2 are MNHEY and SVGAGI. With 2 bases removed from V and 7 bases from J, the gap between germline ends came to 6 bases. The length of the CDR3 is 13 residues. In DNA, the CDR3 is TGTGCCAGCAGTTACAACAACAATTCACCCCTCCACTTT. This codes for CASSYNNNSPLHF.

The chain uses TRBV25-1 and TRBJ1-2; tentative D call: TRBD1 (5 bases). Per germline, CDR1 MGHDK and CDR2 SYGVNS. Deletions cut 0 bases from V and 3 bases from J, with 8 bases between. This CDR3 has 14 amino acids. Here the CDR3 DNA reads TGTGCCAGCAGTGAATATCCGGGGGACTATGGCTACACCTTC. Protein product: CASSEYPGDYGYTF.

The chain joins TRBV19 to TRBJ1-5, with 7 bases matching TRBD1. V was clipped by 7 bases and J by 3 bases; unmatched bases: 6. Germline lookup yields CDR1 LNHDA and CDR2 SQIVND (reference sequence). There are 14 residues in the CDR3. The CDR3 protein is CASMGTALNQPQHF. CDR3 sequence (DNA): TGTGCCAGTATGGGGACAGCTCTCAATCAGCCCCAGCATTTT.

The V gene is TRBV21-1, the J gene TRBJ2-5; the table assigns TRBD1, which was not confirmed against the DNA. TRBV21-1 is a pseudogene segment. The CDR3 covers 15 residues. Here the CDR3 reads CASSPRDRGGETQYF. The DNA for the CDR3 is TGTGCCAGCAGCCCGCGGGACAGGGGTGGGGAGACCCAGTACTTC.

This clone appeared a few times. The V gene is TRBV4-3, the J gene TRBJ1-2; D call uncertain. Trimming shortened V by 4 bases and J by 4 bases, and 16 bases separated the two germline ends. Per the germline V gene, CDR1 is LGHNA and CDR2 is YSLEER. The CDR3 runs 15 residues. For the CDR3, the DNA is TGCGCCAGCAGCCCCCTACAGAGTCCTGGCTATGGCTACACCTTC. Amino acids: CASSPLQSPGYGYTF.

The CDR3 sequence: CASSKGPGGNQPQHF. The CDR3 DNA is TGTGCCAGCAGCAAGGGCCCAGGGGGCAATCAGCCCCAGCATTTT. The V call is TRBV3-1 (or the pseudogene TRBV3-2), the J call TRBJ1-5, with a possible D match to TRBD1 (6 bases). In germline, CDR1 is LGHDT, CDR2 YNNKEL (reference sequence). V lost 5 bases to trimming and J lost 2 bases, with 13 bases between them. The length of the CDR3 is 15 residues.

The table lists this clone with a count of one. The rearrangement links TRBV5-1 to TRBJ2-1; TRBD1 might be the D (5 bases). V gave up 4 bases and J gave up 10 bases, with 9 bases separating them. Germline lookup yields CDR1 SGHRS and CDR2 YFSETQ. The CDR3 has 11 residues. The CDR3 here is CASSQGAEQFF. CDR3 nucleotide sequence: TGCGCCAGCAGCCAAGGGGCAGAGCAGTTCTTC.